These 10 T cell receptor beta chains came from one sample sequenced in a study of Ad26.COV2.S vaccination and SARS-CoV-2 variants. Treatment indicated: some 19 received Ad26.COV2.S at low or high dose, single or two shots; about 5 received placebo; per-sample allocation not given. Day 63 following the first vaccine or placebo injection was when the samples were taken. Clones were sequenced by immunoSEQ multiplex PCR, and TCRdb holds only the in-frame ones, with some missing. The sample gives almost 400,000 clones, around 89% of which show up once; over 1.5% is in the top ten. This specimen was peripheral blood, taken in a trial of Ad26.COV2.S vaccine versus placebo. These receptors all come from a person between 18 and 65 years old who received the Ad26.COV2.S COVID-19 vaccine or a placebo.

This clone was seen once. The chain links TRBV6-4 to TRBJ2-1; D is undetermined. The germline V and J ends were trimmed by 9 bases and 7 bases, with 25 bases remaining between them. The CDR3 spans 16 residues. CDR1 and CDR2 from the germline V gene are MRHNA and SNTAGT. CDR3 nucleotide sequence: TGTGCCAGTAGTCCAGCTGCGTCGACTGTTTGGAATGAGCAGTTCTTC. It is translated as CASSPAASTVWNEQFF.

The gene calls are TRBV24-1 and TRBJ2-5; D is unresolved. Germline assignment: CDR1 KGHDR and CDR2 SFDVKD. This CDR3 region has 14 residues. V was clipped by 0 bases and J by 5 bases, with 9 bases between them. This chain's CDR3 is CATSDLTSRETQYF. CDR3 bases: TGTGCCACCAGTGATTTGACGAGTCGGGAGACCCAGTACTTC.

The chain carries TRBV19 and TRBJ2-3, with D possibly being TRBD1 (6 bases). Trimming pared 5 bases from V and 0 bases from J, leaving 15 bases between. Germline V gene lookup returns CDR1 LNHDA and CDR2 SQIVND (reference sequence). This CDR3 has 16 amino acids. This chain's CDR3 is CASSARDTSSTDTQYF. CDR3 sequence (DNA): TGTGCCAGTAGTGCACGGGACACCTCAAGCACAGATACGCAGTATTTT.

The V and J genes are TRBV27 and TRBJ2-7, with 10 bases fitting TRBD2. V dropped 0 bases and J dropped 6; count of bases not matched to a gene: 8. CDR1 and CDR2 from the germline V gene are MNHEY and SMNVEV (reference sequence). The length of the CDR3 is 16 residues. The CDR3 spells CASSLSPQAGGGEQYF. In nucleotides, the CDR3 is TGTGCCAGCAGTTTATCTCCCCAAGCGGGAGGGGGCGAGCAGTACTTC.

This CDR3 is CASDADRWGTIYF. Written as DNA, the CDR3 is TGTGCTAGTGACGCGGACAGGTGGGGCACCATATATTTT. This sequence joins TRBV12-5 and TRBJ1-3, with 7 bases aligning to TRBD1. The CDR3 length is 13 residues. Germline V lookup: CDR1 LGHNT, CDR2 FRNRAP. Trimming took 7 bases from V and 9 from J; bases not matched to a gene: 9.

This chain links TRBV24-1 with TRBJ2-5; 9 nucleotides agree with TRBD1. Germline V gene sequence: CDR1 KGHDR, CDR2 SFDVKD. The CDR3 totals 16 residues. V dropped 4 bases and J dropped 5; count of bases not matched to a gene: 10. The CDR3 nucleotides read TGTGCCACCAGTGACCCGGACAGGGGAATAGGCGAGACCCAGTACTTC. Translation: CATSDPDRGIGETQYF.

A few counts support this clone. At the DNA level, this CDR3 is encoded by other sequences in the same sample as well. The CDR3 nucleotides read TGTGCCAGCTCACCACCTAACTCTGGGGCCAACGTCCTGACTTTC. This sequence encodes CASSPPNSGANVLTF. This sequence joins TRBV18 and TRBJ2-6; D not certain. Trimming removed 0 bases from V and 0 bases from J, with 3 bases in between. CDR3 length: 15 residues. The V gene's germline CDR1 is KGHSH and CDR2 LQKENI.

The chain couples TRBV9 to TRBJ1-6, with TRBD1 identical over 7 bases. The germline V gene has CDR1 SGDLS and CDR2 YYNGEE. The CDR3 is 14 amino acids. V lost 0 bases and J lost 11; bases outside the gene matches: 5. The CDR3 coding sequence is TGTGCCAGCAGCGTAGCCCGACAGGGTACACCCCTCCACTTT. This translates into CASSVARQGTPLHF.

The rearrangement links TRBV4-2 to TRBJ1-2; no firm D call. Trimming cost V 0 bases and J 4 bases, with 12 bases left between them. This CDR3 is 15 amino acids long. CDR1 is LGHNA and CDR2 is YNFKEQ in the germline V gene. The CDR3 sequence: CASSQESRPGYGYTF. The CDR3 nucleotides read TGTGCCAGCAGCCAAGAGTCTCGACCGGGCTATGGCTACACCTTC.

About this clone: In the same sample, other DNA sequences code for this CDR3. The gene calls are TRBV7-9 and TRBJ2-7; the D is unclear. V shed 0 bases and J shed 3 bases, with 9 bases lying between them. Germline loops: CDR1 SEHNR, CDR2 FQNEAQ (reference sequence). The CDR3 length is 14 residues. CDR3 in amino acids: CASSLAGGSYEQYF. The CDR3 DNA sequence: TGTGCCAGCAGCTTAGCGGGTGGAAGCTACGAGCAGTACTTC. The variable domain in full, with the rest retrieved from reference TRBV7-9 and TRBJ2-7, is DTGVSQNPRHKITKRGQNVTFRCDPISEHNRLYWYRQTLGQGPEFLTYFQNEAQLEKSRLLSDRFSAERPKGSFSTLEIQRTEQGDSAMYLCASSLAGGSYEQYFGPGTRLTVT.